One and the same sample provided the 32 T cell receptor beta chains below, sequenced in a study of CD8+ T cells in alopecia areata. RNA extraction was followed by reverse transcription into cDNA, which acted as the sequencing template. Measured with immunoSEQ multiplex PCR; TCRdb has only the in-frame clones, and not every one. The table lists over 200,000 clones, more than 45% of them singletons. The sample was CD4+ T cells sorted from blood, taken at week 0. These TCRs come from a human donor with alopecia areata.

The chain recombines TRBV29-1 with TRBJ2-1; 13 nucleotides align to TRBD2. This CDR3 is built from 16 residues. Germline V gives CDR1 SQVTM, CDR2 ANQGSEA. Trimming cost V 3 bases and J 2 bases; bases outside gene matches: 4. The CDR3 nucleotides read TGCAGCGTTGACGAGACTAGCGGGAGGACCTACAATGAGCAGTTCTTC. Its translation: CSVDETSGRTYNEQFF.

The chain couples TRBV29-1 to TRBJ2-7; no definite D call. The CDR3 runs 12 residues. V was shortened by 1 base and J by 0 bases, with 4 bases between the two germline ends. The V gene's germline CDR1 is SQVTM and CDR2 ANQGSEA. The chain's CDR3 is CSVEVSSYEQYF. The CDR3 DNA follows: TGCAGCGTTGAAGTCAGCTCCTACGAGCAGTACTTC.

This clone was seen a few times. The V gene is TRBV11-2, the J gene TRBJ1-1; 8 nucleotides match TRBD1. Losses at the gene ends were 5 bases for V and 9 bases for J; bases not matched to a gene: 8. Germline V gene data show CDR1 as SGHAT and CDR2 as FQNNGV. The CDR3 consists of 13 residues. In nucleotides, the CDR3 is TGTGCCAGCAGCCTACCGACAGGGGTTCAAGCTTTCTTT. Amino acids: CASSLPTGVQAFF.

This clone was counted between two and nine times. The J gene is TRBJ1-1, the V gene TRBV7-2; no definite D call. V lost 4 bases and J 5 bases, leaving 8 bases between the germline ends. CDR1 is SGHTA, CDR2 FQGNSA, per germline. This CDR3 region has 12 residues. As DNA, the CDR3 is TGTGCCAGCAGCTCGGGAGGGACTGAAGCTTTCTTT. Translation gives CASSSGGTEAFF. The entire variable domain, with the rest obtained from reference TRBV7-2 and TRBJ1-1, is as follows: GAGVSQSPSNKVTEKGKDVELRCDPISGHTALYWYRQSLGQGLEFLIYFQGNSAPDKSGLPSDRFSAERTGGSVSTLTIQRTQQEDSAVYLCASSSGGTEAFFGQGTRLTVV.

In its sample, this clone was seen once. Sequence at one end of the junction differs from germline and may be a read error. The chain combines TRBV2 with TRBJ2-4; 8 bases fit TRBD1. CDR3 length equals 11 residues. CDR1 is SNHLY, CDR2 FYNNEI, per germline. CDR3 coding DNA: TGTGCCAGCAGTGATACGCAGGGGGCGGATTTC. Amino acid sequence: CASSDTQGADF.

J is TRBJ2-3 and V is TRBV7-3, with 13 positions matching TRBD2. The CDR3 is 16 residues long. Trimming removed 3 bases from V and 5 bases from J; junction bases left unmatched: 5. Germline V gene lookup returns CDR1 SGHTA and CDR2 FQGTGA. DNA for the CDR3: TGTGCCAGCAGCTTTCGGACTAGCGGGAGTGTAGATACGCAGTATTTT. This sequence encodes CASSFRTSGSVDTQYF. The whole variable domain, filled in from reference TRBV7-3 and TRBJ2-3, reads GAGVSQTPSNKVTEKGKYVELRCDPISGHTALYWYRQSLGQGPEFLIYFQGTGAADDSGLPNDRFFAVRPEGSVSTLKIQRTERGDSAVYLCASSFRTSGSVDTQYFGPGTRLTVL.

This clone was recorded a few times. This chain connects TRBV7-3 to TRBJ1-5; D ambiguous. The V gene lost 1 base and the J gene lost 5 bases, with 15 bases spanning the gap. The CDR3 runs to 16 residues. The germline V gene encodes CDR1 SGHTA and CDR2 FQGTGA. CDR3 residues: CASSLIICWRDQPQHF. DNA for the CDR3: TGTGCCAGCAGCTTAATCATTTGTTGGCGGGATCAGCCCCAGCATTTT.

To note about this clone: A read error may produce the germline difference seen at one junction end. CDR3 protein: CASSFSWDSHF. The CDR3 DNA is TGTGCCAGCAGCTTCTCGTGGGACAGCCACTTC. The V call is TRBV5-6, the J call TRBJ2-5; TRBD1 matches 7 bases. The germline V gene encodes CDR1 SGHDT and CDR2 YYEEEE. This CDR3 region has 11 residues.

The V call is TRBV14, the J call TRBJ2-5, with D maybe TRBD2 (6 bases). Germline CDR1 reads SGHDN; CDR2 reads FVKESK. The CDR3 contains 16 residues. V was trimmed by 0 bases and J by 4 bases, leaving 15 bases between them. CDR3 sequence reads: CASSQDQTGERETQYF. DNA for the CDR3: TGTGCCAGCAGCCAAGACCAGACGGGAGAGCGAGAGACCCAGTACTTC.

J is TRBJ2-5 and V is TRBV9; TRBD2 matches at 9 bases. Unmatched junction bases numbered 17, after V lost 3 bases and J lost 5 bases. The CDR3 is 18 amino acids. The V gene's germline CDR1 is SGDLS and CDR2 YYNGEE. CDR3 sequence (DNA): TGTGCCAGCAGCGCAGAGACTAGCGGACCCCTCCGGAGGGAGACCCAGTACTTC. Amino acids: CASSAETSGPLRRETQYF.

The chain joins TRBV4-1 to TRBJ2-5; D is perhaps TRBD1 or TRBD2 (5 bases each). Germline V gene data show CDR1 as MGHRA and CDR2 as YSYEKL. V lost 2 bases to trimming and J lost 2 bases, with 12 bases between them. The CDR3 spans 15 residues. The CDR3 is CASSQKGDGQETQYF. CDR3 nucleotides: TGCGCCAGCAGCCAAAAAGGGGACGGACAAGAGACCCAGTACTTC.

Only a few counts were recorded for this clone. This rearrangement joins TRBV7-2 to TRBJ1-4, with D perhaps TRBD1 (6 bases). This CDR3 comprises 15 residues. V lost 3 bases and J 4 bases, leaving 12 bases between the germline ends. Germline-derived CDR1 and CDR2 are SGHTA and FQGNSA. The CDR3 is CASSFYRVGNEKLFF. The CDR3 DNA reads TGTGCCAGCAGCTTTTACAGGGTTGGTAATGAAAAACTGTTTTTT.

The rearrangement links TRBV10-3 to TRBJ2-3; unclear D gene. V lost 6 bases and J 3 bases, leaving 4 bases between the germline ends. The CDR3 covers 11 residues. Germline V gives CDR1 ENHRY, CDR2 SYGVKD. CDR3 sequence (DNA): TGTGCCATCAGGAATACAGATACGCAGTATTTT. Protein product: CAIRNTDTQYF.

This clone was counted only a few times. CDR3 sequence: CSLGYIPANEQFF. CDR3 DNA: TGCAGCCTGGGGTACATCCCCGCCAATGAGCAGTTCTTC. This sequence joins TRBV29-1 and TRBJ2-1, with D uncertain. The germline V and J ends were trimmed by 8 bases and 6 bases, with 17 bases remaining between them. This CDR3 region has 13 residues. In germline, CDR1 is SQVTM, CDR2 ANQGSEA.

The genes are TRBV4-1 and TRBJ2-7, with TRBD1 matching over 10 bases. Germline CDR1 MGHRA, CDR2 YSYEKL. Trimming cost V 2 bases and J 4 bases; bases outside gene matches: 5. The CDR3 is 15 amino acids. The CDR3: CASSQSGTGAYEQYF. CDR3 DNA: TGCGCCAGCAGCCAATCCGGGACAGGGGCTTACGAGCAGTACTTC.

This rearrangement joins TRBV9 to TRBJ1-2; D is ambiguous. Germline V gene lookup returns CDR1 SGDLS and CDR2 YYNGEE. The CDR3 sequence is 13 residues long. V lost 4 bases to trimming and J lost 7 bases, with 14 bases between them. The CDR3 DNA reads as TGTGCCAGCAGCACTAACCCCTCCGGTGGCTACACCTTC. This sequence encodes CASSTNPSGGYTF.

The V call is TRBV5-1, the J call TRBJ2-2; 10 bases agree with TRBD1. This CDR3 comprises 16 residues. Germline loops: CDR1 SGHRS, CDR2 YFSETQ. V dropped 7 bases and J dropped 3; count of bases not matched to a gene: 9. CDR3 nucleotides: TGCGCCAGCCTTATGGTGGACAGGGGGTACACCGGGGAGCTGTTTTTT. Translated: CASLMVDRGYTGELFF.

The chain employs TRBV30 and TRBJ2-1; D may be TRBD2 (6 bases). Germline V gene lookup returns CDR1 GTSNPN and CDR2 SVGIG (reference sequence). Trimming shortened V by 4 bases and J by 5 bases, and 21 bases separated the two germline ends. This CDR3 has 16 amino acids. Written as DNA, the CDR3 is TGTGCCTGGACCCCTTCGCTAACGGGAGTTGACAATGAGCAGTTCTTC. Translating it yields CAWTPSLTGVDNEQFF.

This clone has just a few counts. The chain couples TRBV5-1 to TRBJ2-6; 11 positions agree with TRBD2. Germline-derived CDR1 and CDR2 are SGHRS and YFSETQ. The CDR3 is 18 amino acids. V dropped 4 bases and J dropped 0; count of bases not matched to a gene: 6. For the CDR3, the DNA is TGCGCCAGCAGCCCGCCCGGGACTAGCGGCTCTGGGGCCAACGTCCTGACTTTC. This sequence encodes CASSPPGTSGSGANVLTF.

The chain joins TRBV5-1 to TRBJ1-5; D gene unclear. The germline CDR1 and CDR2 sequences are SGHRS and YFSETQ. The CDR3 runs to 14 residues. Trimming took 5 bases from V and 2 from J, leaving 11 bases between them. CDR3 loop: CASSWGVGNQPQHF. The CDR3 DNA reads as TGCGCCAGCAGTTGGGGAGTCGGCAATCAGCCCCAGCATTTT.

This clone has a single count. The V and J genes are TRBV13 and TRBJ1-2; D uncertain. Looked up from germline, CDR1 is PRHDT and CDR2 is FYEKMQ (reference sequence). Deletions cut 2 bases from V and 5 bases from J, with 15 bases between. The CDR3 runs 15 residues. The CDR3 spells CASSLFDQEEYGYTF. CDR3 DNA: TGTGCCAGCAGCTTATTCGACCAAGAAGAGTATGGCTACACCTTC.

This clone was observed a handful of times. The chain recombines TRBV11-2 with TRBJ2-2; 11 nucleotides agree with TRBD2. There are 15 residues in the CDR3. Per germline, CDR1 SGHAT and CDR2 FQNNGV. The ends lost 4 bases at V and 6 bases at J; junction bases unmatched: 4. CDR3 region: CASSSVAGGSGELFF. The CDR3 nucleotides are TGTGCCAGCAGCTCTGTAGCGGGAGGGTCCGGGGAGCTGTTTTTT.

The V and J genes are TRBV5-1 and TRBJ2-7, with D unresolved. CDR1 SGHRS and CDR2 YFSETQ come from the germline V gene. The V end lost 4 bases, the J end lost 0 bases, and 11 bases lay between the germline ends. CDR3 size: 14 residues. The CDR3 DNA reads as TGCGCCAGCAGCGGGTCAGTTCCCTCCTACGAGCAGTACTTC. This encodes CASSGSVPSYEQYF.

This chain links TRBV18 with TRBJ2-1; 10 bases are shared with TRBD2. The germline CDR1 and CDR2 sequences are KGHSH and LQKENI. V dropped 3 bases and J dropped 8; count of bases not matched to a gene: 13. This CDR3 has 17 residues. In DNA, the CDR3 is TGTGCCAGCTCACCTGGCGCTGAAGCGGGAGGGCCACATGAGCAGTTCTTC. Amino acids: CASSPGAEAGGPHEQFF.

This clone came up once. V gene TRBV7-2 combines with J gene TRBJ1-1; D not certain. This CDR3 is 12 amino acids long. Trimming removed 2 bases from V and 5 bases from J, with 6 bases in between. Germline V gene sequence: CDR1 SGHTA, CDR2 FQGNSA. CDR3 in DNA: TGTGCCAGCAGCTTACTTCGAACTGAAGCTTTCTTT. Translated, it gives CASSLLRTEAFF.

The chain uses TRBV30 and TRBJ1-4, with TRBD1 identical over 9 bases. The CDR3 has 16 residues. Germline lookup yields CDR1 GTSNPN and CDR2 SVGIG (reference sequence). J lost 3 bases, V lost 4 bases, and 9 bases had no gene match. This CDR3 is CAWTDRGRGSNEKLFF. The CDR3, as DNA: TGTGCCTGGACCGACAGGGGGAGAGGGTCTAATGAAAAACTGTTTTTT.

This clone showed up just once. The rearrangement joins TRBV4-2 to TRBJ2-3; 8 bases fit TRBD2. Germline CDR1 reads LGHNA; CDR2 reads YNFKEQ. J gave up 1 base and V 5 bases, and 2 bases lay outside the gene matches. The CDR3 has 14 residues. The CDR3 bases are TGTGCCAGCAGCTTAGCGGGGCGCACAGATACGCAGTATTTT. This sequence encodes CASSLAGRTDTQYF.

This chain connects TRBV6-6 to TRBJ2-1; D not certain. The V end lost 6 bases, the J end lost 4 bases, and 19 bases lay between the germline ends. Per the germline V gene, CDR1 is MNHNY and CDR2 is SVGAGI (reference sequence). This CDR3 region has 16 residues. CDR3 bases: TGTGCCAGCAGGGAACATATCGCCACGAGGTACAATGAGCAGTTCTTC. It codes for CASREHIATRYNEQFF.

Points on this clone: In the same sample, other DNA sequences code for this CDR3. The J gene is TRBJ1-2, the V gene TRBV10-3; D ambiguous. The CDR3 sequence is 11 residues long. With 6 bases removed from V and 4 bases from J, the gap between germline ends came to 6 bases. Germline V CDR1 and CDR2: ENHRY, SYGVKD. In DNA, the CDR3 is TGTGCCATCAGCTCCAGCTATGGCTACACCTTC. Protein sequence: CAISSSYGYTF.

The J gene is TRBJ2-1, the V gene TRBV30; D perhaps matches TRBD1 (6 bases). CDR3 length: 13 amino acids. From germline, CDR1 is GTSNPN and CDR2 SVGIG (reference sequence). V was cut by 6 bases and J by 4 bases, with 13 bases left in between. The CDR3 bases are TGTGCCTGTAATAGACAGGAGTACAATGAGCAGTTCTTC. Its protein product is CACNRQEYNEQFF.

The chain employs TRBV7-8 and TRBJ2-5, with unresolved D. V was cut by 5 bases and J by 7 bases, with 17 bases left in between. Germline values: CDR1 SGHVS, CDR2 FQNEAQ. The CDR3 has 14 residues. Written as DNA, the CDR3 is TGTGCCAGCAGCCTTCCCGGGTCCCCCGGGACCCAGTACTTC. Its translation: CASSLPGSPGTQYF. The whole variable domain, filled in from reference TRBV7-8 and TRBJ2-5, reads GAGVSQSPRYKVAKRGQDVALRCDPISGHVSLFWYQQALGQGPEFLTYFQNEAQLDKSGLPSDRFFAERPEGSVSTLKIQRTQQEDSAVYLCASSLPGSPGTQYFGPGTRLLVL.

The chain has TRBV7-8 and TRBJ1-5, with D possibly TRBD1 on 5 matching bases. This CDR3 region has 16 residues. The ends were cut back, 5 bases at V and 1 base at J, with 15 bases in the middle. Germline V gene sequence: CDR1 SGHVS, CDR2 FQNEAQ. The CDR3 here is CASSGGRIGSNQPQHF. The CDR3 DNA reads TGTGCCAGCAGCGGGGGACGAATAGGGAGCAATCAGCCCCAGCATTTT. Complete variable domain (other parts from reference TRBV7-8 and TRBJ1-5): GAGVSQSPRYKVAKRGQDVALRCDPISGHVSLFWYQQALGQGPEFLTYFQNEAQLDKSGLPSDRFFAERPEGSVSTLKIQRTQQEDSAVYLCASSGGRIGSNQPQHFGDGTRLSIL.